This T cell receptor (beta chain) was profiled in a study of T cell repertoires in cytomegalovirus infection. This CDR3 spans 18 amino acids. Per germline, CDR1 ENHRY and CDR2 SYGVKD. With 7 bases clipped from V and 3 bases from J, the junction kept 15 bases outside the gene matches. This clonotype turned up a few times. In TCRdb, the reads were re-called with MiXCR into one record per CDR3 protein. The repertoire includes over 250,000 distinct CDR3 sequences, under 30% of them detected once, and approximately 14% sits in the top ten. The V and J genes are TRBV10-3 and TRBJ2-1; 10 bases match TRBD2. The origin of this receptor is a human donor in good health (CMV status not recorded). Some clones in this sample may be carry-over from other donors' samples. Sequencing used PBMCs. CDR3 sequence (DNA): TGTGCCATCACCAACCCTTCACCGGGACTAGCGAACTACAATGAGCAGTTCTTC. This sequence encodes CAITNPSPGLANYNEQFF.